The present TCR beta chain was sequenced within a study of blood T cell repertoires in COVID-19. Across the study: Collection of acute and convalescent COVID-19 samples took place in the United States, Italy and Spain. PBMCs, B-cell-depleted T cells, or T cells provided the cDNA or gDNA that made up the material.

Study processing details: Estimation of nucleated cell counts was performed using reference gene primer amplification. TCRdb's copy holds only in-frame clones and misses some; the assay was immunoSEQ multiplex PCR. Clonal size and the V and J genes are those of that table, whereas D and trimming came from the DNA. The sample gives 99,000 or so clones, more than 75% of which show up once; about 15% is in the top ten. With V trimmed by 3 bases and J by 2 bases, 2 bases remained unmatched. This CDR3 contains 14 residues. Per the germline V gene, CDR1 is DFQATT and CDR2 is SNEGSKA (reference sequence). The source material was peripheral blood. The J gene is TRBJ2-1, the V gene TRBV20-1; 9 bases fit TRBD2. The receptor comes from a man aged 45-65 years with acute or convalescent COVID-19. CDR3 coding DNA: TGCAGTGCTAGTATAGCGGGAGCCTACAATGAGCAGTTCTTC. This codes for CSASIAGAYNEQFF.